This T cell receptor beta chain was obtained from a study of shared clonotypes between healthy human individuals. Broader study findings: Owing to a small donor count, the genetic and exposure-history diversity represented was limited.

A word on this clone: The antigen is undetermined.

Several immunoSEQ plates received, in even portions, the genomic DNA of each subset. Tens of thousands of T cell genomes, or about 320 ng DNA, went into unsorted PBMC replicate PCRs. The protocol was immunoSEQ multiplex PCR, while the TCRdb copy is restricted to in-frame clones and leaves out a portion. The sample shows 450,000 to 500,000 clones, 81% of them seen only once. The sequencing sample was made of PBMCs. This receptor was identified in a woman between 35 and 50 years old in good health. Some clones in this sample may be carry-over from other donors' samples.

DNA for the CDR3: TGTGCCAGCAGCCAAGGTAGCGGGAGTGACAATGAGCAGTTCTTC. Protein: CASSQGSGSDNEQFF. The rearrangement uses TRBV7-2 and TRBJ2-1; the match to TRBD2 covers 9 bases. Losses at the gene ends were 5 bases for V and 5 bases for J; bases not matched to a gene: 7. Germline-derived CDR1 and CDR2 are SGHTA and FQGNSA. The CDR3 runs 15 residues.